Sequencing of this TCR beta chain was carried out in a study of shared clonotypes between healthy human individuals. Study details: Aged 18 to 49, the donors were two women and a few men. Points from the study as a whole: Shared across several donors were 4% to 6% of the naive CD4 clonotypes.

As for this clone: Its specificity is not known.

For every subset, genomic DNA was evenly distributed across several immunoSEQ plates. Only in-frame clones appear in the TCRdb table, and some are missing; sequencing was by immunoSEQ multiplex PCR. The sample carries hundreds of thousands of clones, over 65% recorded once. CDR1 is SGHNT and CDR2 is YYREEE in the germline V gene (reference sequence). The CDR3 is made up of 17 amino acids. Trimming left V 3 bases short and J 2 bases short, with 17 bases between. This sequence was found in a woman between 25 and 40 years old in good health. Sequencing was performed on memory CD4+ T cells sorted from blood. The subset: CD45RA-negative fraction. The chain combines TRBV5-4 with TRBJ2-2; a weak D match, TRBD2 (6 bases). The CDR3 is CASSWGVGATNTGELFF. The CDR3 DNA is TGTGCCAGCAGCTGGGGGGTAGGGGCGACCAACACCGGGGAGCTGTTTTTT.